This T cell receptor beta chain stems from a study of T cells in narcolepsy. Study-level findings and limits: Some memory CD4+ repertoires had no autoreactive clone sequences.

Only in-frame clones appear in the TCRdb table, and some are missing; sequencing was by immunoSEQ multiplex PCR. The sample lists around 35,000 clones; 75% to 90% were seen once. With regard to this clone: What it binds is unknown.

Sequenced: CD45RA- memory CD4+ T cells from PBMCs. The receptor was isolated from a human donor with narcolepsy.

CDR3 bases: TGTGCCAGCACTGGGAACAGTGAGCAGTTCTTC. Its translation is CASTGNSEQFF. The chain recombines TRBV6-6 with TRBJ2-1; D is unresolved. Germline loops: CDR1 MNHNY, CDR2 SVGAGI (reference sequence). V was cut by 7 bases and J by 9 bases, with 10 bases left in between. The CDR3 runs 11 residues.